The 10 T cell receptor beta chains below were found in one sample sequenced in a study of PD-L1 blockade in urothelial cancer. Specified time point: pretreatment peripheral blood. Some clones are missing from TCRdb's copy, which holds only in-frame ones; the method was immunoSEQ multiplex PCR. This sample has tens of thousands of clones, with 80% to 90% found just once. The source material was PBMCs, sampled around atezolizumab (anti-PD-L1) treatment. The receptors shown here come from a man between 65 and 80 years old with urothelial cancer.

The rearrangement uses TRBV19 and TRBJ2-1; 11 bases line up with TRBD2. The CDR3 sequence is 15 residues long. V lost 7 bases and J lost 8; bases outside the gene matches: 10. Germline CDR1 is LNHDA and CDR2 is SQIVND (reference sequence). In DNA, the CDR3 is TGTGCCAGTACCACAATAGCGGGAGGGATCTATGAGCAGTTCTTC. Translation: CASTTIAGGIYEQFF.

This clone was detected only a few times. The chain carries TRBV7-9 and TRBJ1-1, with TRBD1 as a possible D gene (5 bases). Trimming took off 3 bases at V and 10 bases at J, with 15 bases between the two ends. CDR3 length: 13 residues. Per germline, CDR1 SEHNR and CDR2 FQNEAQ (reference sequence). CDR3 nucleotide sequence: TGTGCCAGCAGCTTCGCGGGGGAACATGGAGCTTTCTTT. Amino acid sequence: CASSFAGEHGAFF.

V and J are TRBV7-3 and TRBJ2-2; 8 bases agree with TRBD2. Germline V lookup: CDR1 SGHTA, CDR2 FQGTGA. V gave up 2 bases and J gave up 6 bases; unmatched junction bases: 2. There are 14 residues in the CDR3. CDR3 protein: CASSLQRESGELFF. CDR3 sequence (DNA): TGTGCCAGCAGCTTACAGCGGGAGTCCGGGGAGCTGTTTTTT.

This rearrangement joins TRBV19 to TRBJ2-2, with TRBD1 identical over 10 bases. The V and J ends lost 3 bases and 6 bases, in that order; junction bases with no gene match: 1. Germline CDR1 reads LNHDA; CDR2 reads SQIVND (reference sequence). The CDR3 spans 14 residues. Written as DNA, the CDR3 is TGTGCCAGTAGTATCGACAGGGGGCCCGGGGAGCTGTTTTTT. Its translation is CASSIDRGPGELFF. Together with reference TRBV19 and TRBJ2-2, the CDR3 gives the full variable domain: DGGITQSPKYLFRKEGQNVTLSCEQNLNHDAMYWYRQDPGQGLRLIYYSQIVNDFQKGDIAEGYSVSREKKESFPLTVTSAQKNPTAFYLCASSIDRGPGELFFGEGSRLTVL.

This chain links TRBV5-1 with TRBJ2-2; tentatively, D is TRBD2 (6 bases). The germline V gene encodes CDR1 SGHRS and CDR2 YFSETQ. There are 17 residues in the CDR3. V lost 2 bases, J lost 2 bases, and 16 bases lay in between. Here the CDR3 reads CASSFSSPGVNTGELFF. CDR3 nucleotide sequence: TGCGCCAGCAGCTTCTCTAGTCCGGGAGTCAACACCGGGGAGCTGTTTTTT.

V usage is TRBV19 and J usage is TRBJ1-1; a possible D gene is TRBD1 (5 bases). The CDR3 contains 14 residues. Trimming cost V 6 bases and J 6 bases, with 17 bases left between them. Germline-derived CDR1 and CDR2 are LNHDA and SQIVND (reference sequence). CDR3 bases: TGTGCCAGTAGCACACCCTCCGACAGCGCTGAAGCTTTCTTT. Translated: CASSTPSDSAEAFF.

About this clone: One end of the junction varies from germline; a read error may be responsible. V usage is TRBV6-1 and J usage is TRBJ2-5; 10 nucleotides agree with TRBD2. CDR3 length: 14 residues. In germline, CDR1 is MNHNS, CDR2 SASEGT. The CDR3 nucleotides read TGTGCCAGCAGTAAAGCGGGGGGGCGTGAGACCCAGTACTTC. Amino acid sequence: CASSKAGGRETQYF.

The count of this clone is one. The chain recombines TRBV2 with TRBJ2-5, with D tentatively TRBD2 (6 bases). CDR3 size: 14 residues. Trimming removed 0 bases from V and 4 bases from J, with 9 bases in between. Germline values: CDR1 SNHLY, CDR2 FYNNEI. CDR3 nucleotides: TGTGCCAGCAGTGAAGCAGCGGGTGGAGAGACCCAGTACTTC. Translated: CASSEAAGGETQYF.

The genes are TRBV6-5 and TRBJ2-7; 9 positions agree with TRBD2. The CDR3 has 16 residues. CDR1 MNHEY and CDR2 SVGAGI come from the germline V gene. Trimming at V came to 0 bases and at J to 1 base, leaving 4 bases not matched to a gene. The CDR3 protein is CASSYSLAGKSYEQYF. The CDR3 region has the DNA TGTGCCAGCAGTTACTCTCTAGCGGGGAAGTCCTACGAGCAGTACTTC.

J is TRBJ1-1 and V is TRBV5-6; TRBD1 might be the D (5 bases). Between the trimmed V and J ends, which lost 3 bases and 3 bases, there was a span of 15 bases. CDR3 length: 15 residues. The V gene's germline CDR1 is SGHDT and CDR2 YYEEEE. CDR3 region: CASSYQGTVDTEAFF. CDR3 sequence (DNA): TGTGCCAGCAGCTATCAGGGCACGGTCGACACTGAAGCTTTCTTT.